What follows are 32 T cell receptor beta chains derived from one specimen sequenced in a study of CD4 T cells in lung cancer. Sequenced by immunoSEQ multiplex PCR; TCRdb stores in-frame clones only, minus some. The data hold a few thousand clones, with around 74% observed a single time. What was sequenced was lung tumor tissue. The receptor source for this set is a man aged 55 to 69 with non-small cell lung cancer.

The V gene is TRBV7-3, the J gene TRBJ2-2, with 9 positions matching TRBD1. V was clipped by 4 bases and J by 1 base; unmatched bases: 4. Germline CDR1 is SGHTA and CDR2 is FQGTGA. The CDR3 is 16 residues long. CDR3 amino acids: CASSSLDRGNTGELFF. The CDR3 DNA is TGTGCCAGCAGCTCCCTGGACAGGGGGAACACCGGGGAGCTGTTTTTT.

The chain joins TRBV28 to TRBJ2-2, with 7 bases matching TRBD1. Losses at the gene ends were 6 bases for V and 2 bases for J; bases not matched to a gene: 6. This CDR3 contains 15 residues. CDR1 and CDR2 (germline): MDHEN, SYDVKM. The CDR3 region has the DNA TGTGCCAGCAGACTTTACAGGGGCAACACCGGGGAGCTGTTTTTT. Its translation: CASRLYRGNTGELFF.

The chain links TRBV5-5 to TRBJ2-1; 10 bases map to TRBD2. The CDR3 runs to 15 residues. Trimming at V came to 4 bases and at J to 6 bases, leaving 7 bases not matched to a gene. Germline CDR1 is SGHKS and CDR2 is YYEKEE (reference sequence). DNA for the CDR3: TGTGCCAGCAGCCCGCGGACTAGCGGAGTCAATGAGCAGTTCTTC. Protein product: CASSPRTSGVNEQFF.

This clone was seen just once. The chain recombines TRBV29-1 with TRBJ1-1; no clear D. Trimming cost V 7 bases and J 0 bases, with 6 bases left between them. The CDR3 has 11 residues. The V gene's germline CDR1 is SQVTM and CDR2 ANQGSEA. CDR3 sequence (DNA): TGCAGCGCCGTATTGAACACTGAAGCTTTCTTT. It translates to CSAVLNTEAFF.

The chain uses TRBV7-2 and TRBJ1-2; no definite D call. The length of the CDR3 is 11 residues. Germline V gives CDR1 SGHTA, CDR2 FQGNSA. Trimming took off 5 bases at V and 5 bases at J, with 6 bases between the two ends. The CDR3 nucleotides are TGTGCCAGCAGCCCCAGTTATGGCTACACCTTC. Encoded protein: CASSPSYGYTF.

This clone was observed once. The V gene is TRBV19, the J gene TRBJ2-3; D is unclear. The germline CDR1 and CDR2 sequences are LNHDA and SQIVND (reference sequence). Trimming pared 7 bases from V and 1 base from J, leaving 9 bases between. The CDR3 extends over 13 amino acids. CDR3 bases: TGTGCCAGTAACCAGTTTCGCACAGATACGCAGTATTTT. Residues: CASNQFRTDTQYF.

CDR3 nucleotide sequence: TGTGCCAGCGATCGCCGGGGAAATGAGCAGTTCTTC. Residues: CASDRRGNEQFF. The chain joins TRBV2 to TRBJ2-1, with a weak D call TRBD2 (5 bases). Per the germline V gene, CDR1 is SNHLY and CDR2 is FYNNEI. V shed 8 bases and J shed 7 bases, with 12 bases lying between them. The CDR3 runs to 12 residues.

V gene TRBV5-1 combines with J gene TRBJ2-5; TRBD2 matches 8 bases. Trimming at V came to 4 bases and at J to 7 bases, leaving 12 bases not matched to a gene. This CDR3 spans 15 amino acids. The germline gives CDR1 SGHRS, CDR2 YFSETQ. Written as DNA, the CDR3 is TGCGCCAGCAGCCCGGGGGGGGCTAGATATGGGACCCAGTACTTC. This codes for CASSPGGARYGTQYF.

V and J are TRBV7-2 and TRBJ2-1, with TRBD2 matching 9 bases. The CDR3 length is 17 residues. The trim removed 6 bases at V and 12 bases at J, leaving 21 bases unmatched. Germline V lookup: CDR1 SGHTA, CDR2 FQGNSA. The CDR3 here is CASSPPGSGRNVRRQFF. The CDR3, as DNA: TGTGCCAGCAGTCCTCCTGGTAGCGGGAGAAATGTTAGGAGGCAGTTCTTC.

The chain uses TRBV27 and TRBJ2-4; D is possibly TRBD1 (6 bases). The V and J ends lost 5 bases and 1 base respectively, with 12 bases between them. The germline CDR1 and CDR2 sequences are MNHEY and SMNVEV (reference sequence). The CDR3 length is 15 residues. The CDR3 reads CASSPNRVAKNIQYF. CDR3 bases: TGTGCCAGCAGTCCCAACAGGGTGGCCAAAAACATTCAGTACTTC.

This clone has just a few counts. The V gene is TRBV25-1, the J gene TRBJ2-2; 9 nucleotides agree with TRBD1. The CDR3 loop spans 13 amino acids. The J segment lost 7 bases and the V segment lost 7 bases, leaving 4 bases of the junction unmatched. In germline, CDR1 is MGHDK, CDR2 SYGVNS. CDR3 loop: CASTRTGVGELFF. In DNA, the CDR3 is TGTGCCAGCACCCGGACAGGGGTCGGGGAGCTGTTTTTT.

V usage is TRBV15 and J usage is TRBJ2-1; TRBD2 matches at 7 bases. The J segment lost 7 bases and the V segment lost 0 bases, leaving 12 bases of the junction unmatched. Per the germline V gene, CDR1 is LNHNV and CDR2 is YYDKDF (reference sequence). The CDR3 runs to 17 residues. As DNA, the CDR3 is TGTGCCACCAGCAGAGATCCCGGGGAGGGGAGAAGGAATGAGCAGTTCTTC. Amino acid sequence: CATSRDPGEGRRNEQFF.

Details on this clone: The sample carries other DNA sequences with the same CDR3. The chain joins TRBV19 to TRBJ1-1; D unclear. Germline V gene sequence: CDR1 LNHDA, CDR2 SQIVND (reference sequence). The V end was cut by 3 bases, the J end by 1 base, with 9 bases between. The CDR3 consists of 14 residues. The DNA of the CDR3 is TGTGCCAGTAGTATCGGTCGGGGGAACACTGAAGCTTTCTTT. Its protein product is CASSIGRGNTEAFF.

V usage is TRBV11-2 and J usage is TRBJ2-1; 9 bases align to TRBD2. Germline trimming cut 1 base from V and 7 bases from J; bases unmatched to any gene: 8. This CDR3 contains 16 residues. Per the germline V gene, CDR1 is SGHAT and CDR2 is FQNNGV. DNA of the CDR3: TGTGCCAGCAGCTTAGTTTCGCGGGAGGGCCGAAATGAGCAGTTCTTC. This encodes CASSLVSREGRNEQFF.

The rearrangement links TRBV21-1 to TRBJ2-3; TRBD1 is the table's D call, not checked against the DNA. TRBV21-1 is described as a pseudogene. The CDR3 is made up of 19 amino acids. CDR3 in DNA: TGTGCCAGCAGCAAAGGCAGGCCCAGAGTTCTTACTAGCACAGATACGCAGTATTTT. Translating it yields CASSKGRPRVLTSTDTQYF.

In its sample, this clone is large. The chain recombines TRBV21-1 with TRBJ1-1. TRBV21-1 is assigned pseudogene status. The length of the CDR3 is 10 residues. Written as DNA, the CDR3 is TGTGCCAGGGCCGGGACTGAAGCTTTCTTT. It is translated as CARAGTEAFF.

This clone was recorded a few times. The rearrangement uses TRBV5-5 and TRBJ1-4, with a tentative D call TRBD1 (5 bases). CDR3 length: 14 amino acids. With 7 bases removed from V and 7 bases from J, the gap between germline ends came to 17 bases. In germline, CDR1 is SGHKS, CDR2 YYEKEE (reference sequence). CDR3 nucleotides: TGTGCCAGCGGATTATGGGGCATAAGTGAAAAACTGTTTTTT. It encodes CASGLWGISEKLFF.

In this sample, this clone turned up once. CDR3 in amino acids: CASTDGLAGGDYEQYV. The CDR3 DNA is TGTGCCAGCACTGACGGACTAGCGGGGGGGGACTACGAGCAGTACGTC. This chain links TRBV6-1 with TRBJ2-7; 15 bases line up with TRBD2. With 7 bases clipped from V and 3 bases from J, the junction kept 7 bases outside the gene matches. CDR1 MNHNS and CDR2 SASEGT come from the germline V gene. The CDR3 runs to 16 residues.

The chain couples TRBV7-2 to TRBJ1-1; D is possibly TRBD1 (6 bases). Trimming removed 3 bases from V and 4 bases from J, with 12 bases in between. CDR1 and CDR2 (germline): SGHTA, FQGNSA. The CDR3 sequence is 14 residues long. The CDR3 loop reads CASSLGTHGTEAFF. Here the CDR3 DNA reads TGTGCCAGCAGCTTGGGGACACATGGCACTGAAGCTTTCTTT.

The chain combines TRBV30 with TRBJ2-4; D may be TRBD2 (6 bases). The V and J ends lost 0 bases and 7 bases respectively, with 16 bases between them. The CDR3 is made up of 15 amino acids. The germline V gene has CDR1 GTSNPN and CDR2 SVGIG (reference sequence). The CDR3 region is CAWSVMTSGGNIQYF. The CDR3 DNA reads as TGTGCCTGGAGTGTAATGACTTCTGGGGGGAACATTCAGTACTTC.

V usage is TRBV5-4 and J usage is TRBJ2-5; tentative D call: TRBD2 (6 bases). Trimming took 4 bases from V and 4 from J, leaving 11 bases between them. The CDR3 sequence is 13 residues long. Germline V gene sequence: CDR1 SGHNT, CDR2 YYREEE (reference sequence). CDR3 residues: CASSAGLVETQYF. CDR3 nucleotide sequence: TGTGCCAGCAGCGCGGGACTCGTAGAGACCCAGTACTTC.

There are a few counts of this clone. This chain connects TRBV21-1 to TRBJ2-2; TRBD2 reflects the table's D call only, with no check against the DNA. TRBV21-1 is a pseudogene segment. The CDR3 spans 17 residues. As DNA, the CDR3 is TGTGCCAGCAGCACGGCTAGCGGGAGGCCGAACACCGGGGAGCTGTTTTTT. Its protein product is CASSTASGRPNTGELFF.

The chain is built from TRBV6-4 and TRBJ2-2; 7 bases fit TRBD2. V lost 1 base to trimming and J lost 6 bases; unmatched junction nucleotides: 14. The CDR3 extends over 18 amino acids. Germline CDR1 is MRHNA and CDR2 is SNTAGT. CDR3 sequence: CASSDFAAGLEASGELFF. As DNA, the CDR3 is TGTGCCAGCAGTGACTTCGCTGCTGGACTAGAGGCTTCCGGGGAGCTGTTTTTT.

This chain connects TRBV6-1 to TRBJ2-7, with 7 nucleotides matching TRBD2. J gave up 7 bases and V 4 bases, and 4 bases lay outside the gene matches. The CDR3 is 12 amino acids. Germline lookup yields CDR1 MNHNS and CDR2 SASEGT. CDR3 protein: CASSAGRSEQYV. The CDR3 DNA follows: TGTGCCAGCAGTGCCGGGAGGAGTGAGCAGTACGTC.

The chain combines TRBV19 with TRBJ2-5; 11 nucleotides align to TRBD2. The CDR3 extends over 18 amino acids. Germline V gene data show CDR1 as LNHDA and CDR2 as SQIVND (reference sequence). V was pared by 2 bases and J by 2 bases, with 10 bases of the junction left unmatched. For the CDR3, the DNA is TGTGCCAGTAGTATAAGGCAGGGACTAGCGGTATCACAAGAGACCCAGTACTTC. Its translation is CASSIRQGLAVSQETQYF.

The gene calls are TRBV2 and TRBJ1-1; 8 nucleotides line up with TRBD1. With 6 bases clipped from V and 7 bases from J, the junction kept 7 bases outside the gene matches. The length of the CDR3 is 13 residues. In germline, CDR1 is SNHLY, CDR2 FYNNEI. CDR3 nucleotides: TGTGCCAGCAGCACAGACAGGGGACTTGAAGCTTTCTTT. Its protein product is CASSTDRGLEAFF.

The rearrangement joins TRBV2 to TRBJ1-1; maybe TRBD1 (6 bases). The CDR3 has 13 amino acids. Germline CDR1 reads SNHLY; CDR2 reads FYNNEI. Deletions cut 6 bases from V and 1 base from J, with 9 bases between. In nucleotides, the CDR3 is TGTGCCAGCAGCGGACAGCCGAACACTGAAGCTTTCTTT. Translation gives CASSGQPNTEAFF.

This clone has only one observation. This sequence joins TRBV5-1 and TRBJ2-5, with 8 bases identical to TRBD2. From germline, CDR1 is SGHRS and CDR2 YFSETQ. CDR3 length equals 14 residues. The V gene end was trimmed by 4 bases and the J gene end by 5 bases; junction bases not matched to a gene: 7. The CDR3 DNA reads TGCGCCAGCAGCCCCCGGGGGGGAGACGAGACCCAGTACTTC. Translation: CASSPRGGDETQYF.

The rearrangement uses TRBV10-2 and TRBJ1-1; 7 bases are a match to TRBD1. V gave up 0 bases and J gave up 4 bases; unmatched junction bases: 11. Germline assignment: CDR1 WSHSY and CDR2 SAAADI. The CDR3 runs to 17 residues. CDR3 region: CASSESTSTGFGTEAFF. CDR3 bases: TGCGCCAGCAGTGAGTCGACTTCGACAGGGTTCGGCACTGAAGCTTTCTTT.

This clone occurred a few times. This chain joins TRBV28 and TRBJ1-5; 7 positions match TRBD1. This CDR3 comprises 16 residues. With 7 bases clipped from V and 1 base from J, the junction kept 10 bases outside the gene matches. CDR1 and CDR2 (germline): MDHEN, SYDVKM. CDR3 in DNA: TGTGCCAGCACCCCACGGAGGACAGGAAGCAATCAGCCCCAGCATTTT. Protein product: CASTPRRTGSNQPQHF.

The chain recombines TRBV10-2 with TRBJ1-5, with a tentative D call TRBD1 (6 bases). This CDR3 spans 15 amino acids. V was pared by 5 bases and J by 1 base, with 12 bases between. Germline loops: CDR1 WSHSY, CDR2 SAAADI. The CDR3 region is CASSFEGVSNQPQHF. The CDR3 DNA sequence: TGCGCCAGCAGTTTTGAGGGGGTGAGCAATCAGCCCCAGCATTTT.

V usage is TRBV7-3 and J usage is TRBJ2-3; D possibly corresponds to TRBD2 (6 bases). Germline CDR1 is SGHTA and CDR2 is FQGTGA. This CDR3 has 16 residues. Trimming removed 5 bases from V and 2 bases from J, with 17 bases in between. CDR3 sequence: CASSPPPAGYTDTQYF. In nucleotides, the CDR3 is TGTGCCAGCAGCCCCCCCCCCGCGGGGTACACAGATACGCAGTATTTT.